This T cell receptor beta chain originates from a study of identifying expanded T cells in peripheral blood. No infections or other immune events were documented during collection. The V segment lost 8 bases and the J segment 0 bases; nucleotides outside the gene matches: 3. The CDR3 is 13 residues long. Germline CDR1 and CDR2: SGHVS and FQNEAQ. The table came from immunoSEQ multiplex PCR; TCRdb's copy has only in-frame clones and leaves some out. The sample includes tens of thousands of clones, 88% of them seen just once. Sequenced: blood. This chain uses TRBV7-8 with TRBJ1-2, with TRBD1 matching 7 bases. The receptor was isolated from a person aged 18-70 years in good health. DNA of the CDR3: TGTGCCAGCTCGGGACAGCCTAACTATGGCTACACCTTC. Its translation is CASSGQPNYGYTF.